The rows below give T cell receptor beta chains drawn from one sample of a study of glioma-infiltrating T cells after dendritic cell vaccination. TCRdb's copy holds only in-frame clones and misses some; the assay was immunoSEQ multiplex PCR. The data show some 38,000 clones, approximately 80% seen once. This specimen was blood, taken before dendritic cell vaccination. The receptors derive from a human donor with glioblastoma. Both conserved end residues are part of each CDR3. Fields, in order: J gene, D gene, clone size, V gene, CDR3 protein, CDR3 DNA. D genes are given only for firm matches. The listing skips clone size in some rows; elsewhere it reads once, few, many or a size class.

TRBJ1-2 NA NA TRBV7-2 CASSFGGAYNYGYTF TGTGCCAGCAGCTTTGGGGGGGCATACAACTATGGCTACACCTTC
TRBJ2-2 TRBD2 NA TRBV7-2 CASSLTLAGAALNTGELFF TGTGCCAGCAGCTTAACTCTAGCGGGGGCCGCCCTGAACACCGGGGAGCTGTTTTTT
TRBJ1-4 TRBD1 NA TRBV10-3 CAISATGELFF TGTGCCATCAGTGCTACAGGGGAACTGTTTTTT
TRBJ1-6 TRBD1 NA TRBV4-1 CASSQDGDRVGNSPLHF TGCGCCAGCAGCCAAGATGGGGACAGGGTCGGTAATTCCCCCCTCCACTTT
TRBJ2-3 NA NA TRBV2 CASSVRGRTDTQYF TGTGCCAGCAGTGTTAGGGGCCGCACAGATACGCAGTATTTT
TRBJ1-1 TRBD1 NA TRBV4-1 CASSHDRGRYTEAFF TGCGCCAGCAGCCACGACAGGGGGCGATACACTGAAGCTTTCTTT
TRBJ1-6 TRBD1 NA TRBV19 CASSMFGQGELNNSPLHF TGTGCCAGTAGTATGTTTGGACAGGGCGAACTGAATAATTCACCCCTCCACTTT
TRBJ1-2 NA NA TRBV5-4 CASSGRDTTGLNYGYTF TGTGCCAGCAGCGGACGGGACACAACAGGTCTTAACTATGGCTACACCTTC
TRBJ1-4 NA NA TRBV27 CASSAGTTPKKLFF TGTGCCAGCAGCGCCGGGACAACCCCGAAAAAACTGTTTTTT
TRBJ2-6 TRBD1 NA TRBV5-6 CASSFGQGGWVNVLTF TGTGCCAGCAGCTTTGGACAGGGTGGTTGGGTCAACGTCCTGACTTTC
TRBJ1-5 NA NA TRBV6-1 CASSEKSWQGNQPQHF TGTGCCAGCAGTGAAAAGTCGTGGCAGGGGAACCAGCCCCAGCATTTT
TRBJ2-4 NA NA TRBV6-5 CASRTPGGTNIQYF TGTGCCAGCAGAACTCCCGGGGGAACGAACATTCAGTACTTC
TRBJ1-2 TRBD1 NA TRBV19 CASRTPQGAGYTF TGTGCCAGTAGGACACCTCAGGGGGCTGGCTACACCTTC
TRBJ2-7 TRBD1 once TRBV7-6 CASSLGDRGYEQYF TGTGCCAGCAGCTTAGGGGACAGGGGCTACGAGCAATACTTC
TRBJ1-6 NA NA TRBV5-5 CASTDGTISSPLHF TGTGCCAGCACCGACGGGACAATTTCTTCACCCCTCCACTTT
TRBJ1-6 NA few TRBV27 CASSWGLNSPLHF TGTGCCAGCAGTTGGGGCCTTAATTCCCCCCTCCACTTT
TRBJ2-3 NA NA TRBV18 CASSSDTQYF TGTGCCAGCTCATCTGATACGCAGTATTTT
TRBJ1-1 TRBD1 NA TRBV6-5 CASSYSRQGADTEAFF TGTGCCAGCAGTTACTCCCGACAGGGGGCGGACACTGAAGCTTTCTTT
TRBJ2-2 TRBD1 NA TRBV4-1 CASSRTGGNTGELFF TGCGCCAGCAGCCGAACAGGGGGTAACACCGGGGAGCTGTTTTTT
TRBJ2-7 TRBD2 NA TRBV9 CASSPSGGASYEQYF TGTGCCAGCAGCCCCAGCGGGGGGGCCTCCTACGAGCAGTACTTC
TRBJ1-2 NA NA TRBV11-3 CASRSGDGYTF TGTGCCAGCAGATCAGGGGATGGCTACACCTTC
TRBJ2-1 TRBD2 NA TRBV9 CASSGNLGGGAPEQFF TGTGCCAGCAGCGGAAACTTGGGCGGGGGGGCCCCTGAGCAGTTCTTC
TRBJ2-1 TRBD1 NA TRBV7-3 CASSSKTGLNEQFF TGTGCCAGCAGCTCTAAGACAGGGCTCAATGAGCAGTTCTTC
TRBJ2-7 NA NA TRBV28 CASSSGQPPYEQYF TGTGCCAGCAGCTCGGGACAACCGCCCTACGAGCAGTACTTC
TRBJ2-2 NA NA TRBV5-1 CASSLAGGGELFF TGCGCCAGCAGCTTGGCCGGGGGAGGGGAGCTGTTTTTT
TRBJ1-3 NA NA TRBV30 CAWRGDSGNTIYF TGTGCCTGGAGAGGGGATTCTGGAAACACCATATATTTT
TRBJ2-3 TRBD2 NA TRBV9 CASSVAGLAGVTDTQYF TGTGCCAGCAGCGTAGCTGGGCTAGCGGGGGTCACAGATACGCAGTATTTT
TRBJ2-3 NA NA TRBV4-2 CASSQALGITDTQYF TGTGCCAGCAGCCAAGCTCTCGGGATCACAGATACGCAGTATTTT
TRBJ2-7 NA NA TRBV6-5 CASSQGGYEQYF TGTGCCAGCAGCCAGGGAGGATACGAGCAGTACTTC
TRBJ1-1 NA NA TRBV2 CASSVQGLNTEAFF TGTGCCAGCAGTGTTCAGGGGCTAAACACTGAAGCTTTCTTT
TRBJ2-5 TRBD2 NA TRBV9 CASSAYSGTSGETQYF TGTGCCAGCAGCGCCTACTCCGGGACTAGCGGGGAGACCCAGTACTTC
TRBJ2-1 TRBD2 NA TRBV2 CASFGLAGVRSYNEQFF TGTGCCAGCTTCGGGCTAGCGGGGGTCCGCTCCTACAATGAGCAGTTCTTC
TRBJ1-3 NA NA TRBV6-1 CASQGNTIYF TGTGCCAGCCAGGGAAACACCATATATTTT
TRBJ2-5 NA NA TRBV5-1 CASSPLLIQRTLQETQYF TGCGCCAGCAGCCCTTTGTTGATCCAGCGGACCCTCCAAGAGACCCAGTACTTC
TRBJ2-3 TRBD2 NA TRBV10-2 CASSGSGGTDTQYF TGCGCCAGCAGTGGTAGCGGGGGCACAGATACGCAGTATTTT
TRBJ1-2 TRBD1 NA TRBV27 CASSRTGLNYGYTF TGTGCCAGCAGTCGGACAGGGCTTAACTATGGCTACACCTTC
TRBJ1-6 TRBD1 few TRBV6-5 CASSYSTGGNSPLHF TGTGCCAGCAGTTACTCAACAGGGGGCAATTCCCCCCTCCACTTT
TRBJ1-1 NA NA TRBV4-1 CASSQGVYRDEGSTEAFF TGCGCCAGCAGCCAAGGAGTTTACAGGGATGAAGGGAGCACTGAAGCTTTCTTT
TRBJ1-1 NA NA TRBV13 CASSLSRDYEAFF TGTGCCAGCAGCTTAAGCAGGGACTATGAAGCTTTCTTT
TRBJ2-2 TRBD2 once TRBV11-3 CASSSPKRGATGELFF TGTGCCAGCAGCTCCCCCAAGCGGGGGGCCACCGGGGAGCTGTTTTTT
TRBJ1-2 NA NA TRBV2 CASSEFLGYGYTF TGTGCCAGCAGTGAATTCCTCGGCTATGGCTACACCTTC
TRBJ2-5 NA NA TRBV7-2 CASSLEIAALETQYF TGTGCCAGCAGCTTAGAGATAGCGGCCCTAGAGACCCAGTACTTC
TRBJ1-2 TRBD1 NA TRBV5-1 CASSIMGQSFYGYTF TGCGCCAGCAGTATAATGGGACAGTCTTTCTATGGCTACACCTTC
TRBJ2-7 TRBD1 NA TRBV4-3 CASSQTPTGGRSYEQYF TGCGCCAGCAGCCAAACACCAACAGGGGGCAGATCCTACGAGCAGTACTTC
TRBJ1-2 NA NA TRBV29-1 CSVDGGRGALYGYTF TGCAGCGTTGATGGAGGCAGGGGAGCCCTGTATGGCTACACCTTC
TRBJ1-2 TRBD1 NA TRBV7-9 CASPGTDYGYTF TGTGCCAGTCCCGGGACAGACTATGGCTACACCTTC
TRBJ2-7 NA NA TRBV30 CAWSVRRPYEQYF TGTGCCTGGAGTGTTCGGAGACCCTACGAGCAGTACTTC
TRBJ1-2 NA NA TRBV4-2 CASSQNRNGYTF TGTGCCAGCAGCCAAAACAGGAATGGCTACACCTTC
TRBJ2-3 NA NA TRBV5-4 CASSWEVSQLSYTDTQYF TGTGCCAGCAGCTGGGAGGTGTCTCAACTGAGTTACACAGATACGCAGTATTTT
TRBJ2-7 NA NA TRBV9 CASSPRVADEQYF TGTGCCAGCAGCCCCCGGGTAGCCGACGAGCAGTACTTC
TRBJ1-1 NA NA TRBV10-3 CAISGTQRRTEAFF TGTGCCATCAGTGGGACACAGCGAAGGACTGAAGCTTTCTTT